The 22 T cell receptor beta chains listed next were all sequenced from one sample in a study of T cells expressing NK-cell markers. One entry per CDR3 protein, without DNA, is what TCRdb gives after re-calling the 5' RACE reads. This repertoire includes approximately 550,000 distinct CDR3 sequences. The specimen was blood T cells: a sorted CD56 or NKG2C T cell subset, CD4+ or CD8+ T cells, or bulk PBMC T cells (not recorded which). These receptor sequences come from a man aged 18-30 years in good health.

This rearrangement joins TRBV12-3 or TRBV12-4 to TRBJ2-5. The CDR3 sequence is 13 residues long. This CDR3 is CASSPDMIETQYF.

The J gene is TRBJ1-1, the V gene TRBV7-6; TCRdb indicates TRBD1, and absent DNA this call remains unverified. The CDR3 is 14 residues long. Germline-derived CDR1 and CDR2 are SGHVS and FNYEAQ. The CDR3 reads CASSPGQRVTEAFF.

The chain uses TRBV12-3 or TRBV12-4 and TRBJ2-5; TCRdb proposes TRBD2, but this gene call is untestable without DNA. This CDR3 is 16 amino acids long. CDR3 residues: CASSNSFRAGEETQYF.

CDR3: CASSFGLNNEQFF. J is TRBJ2-1 and V is TRBV6-2 or TRBV6-3; lacking DNA, the TRBD2 call made by TCRdb goes unchecked. Looked up from germline, CDR1 is MNHEY and CDR2 is SVGEGT. There are 13 residues in the CDR3.

The gene calls are TRBV20-1 and TRBJ2-4; TCRdb names TRBD1, which stays unverified in the absence of DNA. From germline, CDR1 is DFQATT and CDR2 SNEGSKA (reference sequence). CDR3 size: 15 residues. This CDR3 reads CSAVTPEEAQNIQYF.

This chain connects TRBV12-3 or TRBV12-4 to TRBJ1-5; TCRdb selects TRBD1, and the lack of DNA leaves this call unchecked. The CDR3 consists of 17 residues. The CDR3 spells CASSPAGTQWGNQPQHF.

The chain links TRBV4-1 to TRBJ2-5; no DNA is available, so the TRBD2 call from TCRdb remains unchecked. Germline V gene lookup returns CDR1 MGHRA and CDR2 YSYEKL. The length of the CDR3 is 15 residues. CDR3 sequence: CASSQTPDLRETQYF.

The rearrangement joins TRBV6-4 to TRBJ2-6; TCRdb names TRBD2, which stays unverified in the absence of DNA. The CDR3 runs to 16 residues. The germline V gene has CDR1 MRHNA and CDR2 SNTAGT. The CDR3: CASSASWRAGANVLTF.

CDR3 loop: CASSSKYPTDTQYF. The chain joins TRBV5-1 to TRBJ2-3. Looked up from germline, CDR1 is SGHRS and CDR2 is YFSETQ. This CDR3 comprises 14 residues. The full variable domain, with the rest looked up from reference TRBV5-1 and TRBJ2-3, is KAGVTQTPRYLIKTRGQQVTLSCSPISGHRSVSWYQQTPGQGLQFLFEYFSETQRNKGNFPGRFSGRQFSNSRSEMNVSTLELGDSALYLCASSSKYPTDTQYFGPGTRLTVL.

The chain employs TRBV18 and TRBJ1-1; TCRdb gives TRBD1 as the D gene, but with no DNA this cannot be confirmed. CDR3 length: 14 amino acids. Germline lookup yields CDR1 KGHSH and CDR2 LQKENI. CDR3 in amino acids: CASSPRTVDTEAFF. The variable domain in full, with the rest retrieved from reference TRBV18 and TRBJ1-1, is NAGVMQNPRHLVRRRGQEARLRCSPMKGHSHVYWYRQLPEEGLKFMVYLQKENIIDESGMPKERFSAEFPKEGPSILRIQQVVRGDSAAYFCASSPRTVDTEAFFGQGTRLTVV.

This chain connects TRBV27 to TRBJ2-1. CDR3 size: 12 residues. Looked up from germline, CDR1 is MNHEY and CDR2 is SMNVEV (reference sequence). CDR3 protein: CASSLFGSEQFF.

J is TRBJ2-7 and V is TRBV10-3; the TRBD1 assignment by TCRdb is unverifiable without DNA. The CDR3 is made up of 15 amino acids. The germline V gene has CDR1 ENHRY and CDR2 SYGVKD. The CDR3: CAISGDRERSYEQYF.

The chain links TRBV27 to TRBJ2-2. The CDR3 covers 12 residues. Germline assignment: CDR1 MNHEY and CDR2 SMNVEV (reference sequence). CDR3 sequence: CASSLVAGELFF.

The chain has TRBV9 and TRBJ2-1. The germline V gene has CDR1 SGDLS and CDR2 YYNGEE. There are 13 residues in the CDR3. The CDR3 sequence: CASSDVEYNEQFF.

This rearrangement joins TRBV9 to TRBJ1-4; TCRdb calls TRBD1, which cannot be checked without DNA. In germline, CDR1 is SGDLS, CDR2 YYNGEE. The CDR3 has 15 amino acids. This CDR3 is CASSGPGQKNEKLFF.

The rearrangement joins TRBV6-2 or TRBV6-3 to TRBJ2-1; TCRdb lists TRBD2, though no DNA is available to test this call. CDR3 length: 15 amino acids. Germline CDR1 is MNHEY and CDR2 is SVGEGT. CDR3 protein: CASSAGLAGVSEQFF.

The chain couples TRBV5-1 to TRBJ1-1; the TRBD1 assignment by TCRdb is unverifiable without DNA. The germline CDR1 and CDR2 sequences are SGHRS and YFSETQ. The CDR3 extends over 16 amino acids. The CDR3 loop is CASSLEGAGGNTEAFF.

The chain uses TRBV11-2 and TRBJ2-3. Looked up from germline, CDR1 is SGHAT and CDR2 is FQNNGV. The CDR3 length is 15 residues. The CDR3 spells CASSGNTRGPDTQYF.

The V gene is TRBV6-2 or TRBV6-3, the J gene TRBJ2-3. The CDR3 totals 16 residues. From germline, CDR1 is MNHEY and CDR2 SVGEGT. The CDR3 is CASKTDRTLRTDTQYF.

The V gene is TRBV7-2, the J gene TRBJ2-1; TCRdb outputs TRBD1, but without DNA this stays unchecked. The CDR3 contains 15 residues. Germline V CDR1 and CDR2: SGHTA, FQGNSA. The CDR3 loop reads CASSPPGGPYNEQFF.

CDR3 protein: CASSPDRGTEFF. V and J are TRBV7-9 and TRBJ2-1; no DNA is available, so the TRBD1 call from TCRdb remains unchecked. This CDR3 spans 12 amino acids. The V gene's germline CDR1 is SEHNR and CDR2 FQNEAQ (reference sequence).

This chain joins TRBV15 and TRBJ2-5; the D call from TCRdb, TRBD2, cannot be confirmed without DNA. CDR3 length: 15 amino acids. Germline V lookup: CDR1 LNHNV, CDR2 YYDKDF (reference sequence). CDR3 sequence: CATSGQDPTGTRKYF. Supplemented by reference TRBV15 and TRBJ2-5, the full variable domain reads DAMVIQNPRYQVTQFGKPVTLSCSQTLNHNVMYWYQQKSSQAPKLLFHYYDKDFNNEADTPDNFQSRRPNTSFCFLDIRSPGLGDTAMYLCATSGQDPTGTRKYFGPGTRLLVL.